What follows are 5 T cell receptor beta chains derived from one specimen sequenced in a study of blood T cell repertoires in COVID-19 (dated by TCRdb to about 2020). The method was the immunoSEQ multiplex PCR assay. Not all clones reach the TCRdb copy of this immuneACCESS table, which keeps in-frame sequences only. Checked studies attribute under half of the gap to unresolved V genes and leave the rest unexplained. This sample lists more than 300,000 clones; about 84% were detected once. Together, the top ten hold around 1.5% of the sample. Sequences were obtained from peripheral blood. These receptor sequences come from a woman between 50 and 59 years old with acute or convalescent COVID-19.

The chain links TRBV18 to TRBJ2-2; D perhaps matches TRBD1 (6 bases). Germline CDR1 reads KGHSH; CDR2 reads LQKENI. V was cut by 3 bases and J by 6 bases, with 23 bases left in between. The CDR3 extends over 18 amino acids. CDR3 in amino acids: CASSPSGARGAGPGELFF. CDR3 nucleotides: TGTGCCAGCTCACCCTCCGGGGCCAGGGGCGCGGGCCCCGGGGAGCTGTTTTTT.

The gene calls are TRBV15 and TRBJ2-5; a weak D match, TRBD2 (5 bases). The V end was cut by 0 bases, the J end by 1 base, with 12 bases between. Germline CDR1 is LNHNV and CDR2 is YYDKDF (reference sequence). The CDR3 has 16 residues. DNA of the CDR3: TGTGCCACCAGCAGAGATACCGGGATGTTCCAAGAGACCCAGTACTTC. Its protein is CATSRDTGMFQETQYF.

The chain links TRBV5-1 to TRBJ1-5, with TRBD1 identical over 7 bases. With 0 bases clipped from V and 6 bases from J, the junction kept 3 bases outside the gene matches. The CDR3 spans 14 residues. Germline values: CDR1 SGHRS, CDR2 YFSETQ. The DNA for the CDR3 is TGCGCCAGCAGCTTGGGGGACAGTTTTCAGCCCCAGCATTTT. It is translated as CASSLGDSFQPQHF.

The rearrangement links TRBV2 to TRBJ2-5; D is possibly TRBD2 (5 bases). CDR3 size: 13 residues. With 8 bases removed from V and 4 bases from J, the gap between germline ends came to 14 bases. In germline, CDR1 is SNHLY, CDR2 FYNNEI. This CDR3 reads CASLEGEGETQYF. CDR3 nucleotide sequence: TGTGCCAGCTTAGAGGGAGAGGGAGAGACCCAGTACTTC.

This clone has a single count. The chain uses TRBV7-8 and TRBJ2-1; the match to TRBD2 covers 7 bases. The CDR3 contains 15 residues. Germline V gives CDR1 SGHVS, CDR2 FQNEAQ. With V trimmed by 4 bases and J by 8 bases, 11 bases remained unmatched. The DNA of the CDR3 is TGTGCCAGCAGCTCTCGACTAGCCCTAAGGGATGAGCAGTTCTTC. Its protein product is CASSSRLALRDEQFF. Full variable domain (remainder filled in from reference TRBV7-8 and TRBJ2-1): GAGVSQSPRYKVAKRGQDVALRCDPISGHVSLFWYQQALGQGPEFLTYFQNEAQLDKSGLPSDRFFAERPEGSVSTLKIQRTQQEDSAVYLCASSSRLALRDEQFFGPGTRLTVL.